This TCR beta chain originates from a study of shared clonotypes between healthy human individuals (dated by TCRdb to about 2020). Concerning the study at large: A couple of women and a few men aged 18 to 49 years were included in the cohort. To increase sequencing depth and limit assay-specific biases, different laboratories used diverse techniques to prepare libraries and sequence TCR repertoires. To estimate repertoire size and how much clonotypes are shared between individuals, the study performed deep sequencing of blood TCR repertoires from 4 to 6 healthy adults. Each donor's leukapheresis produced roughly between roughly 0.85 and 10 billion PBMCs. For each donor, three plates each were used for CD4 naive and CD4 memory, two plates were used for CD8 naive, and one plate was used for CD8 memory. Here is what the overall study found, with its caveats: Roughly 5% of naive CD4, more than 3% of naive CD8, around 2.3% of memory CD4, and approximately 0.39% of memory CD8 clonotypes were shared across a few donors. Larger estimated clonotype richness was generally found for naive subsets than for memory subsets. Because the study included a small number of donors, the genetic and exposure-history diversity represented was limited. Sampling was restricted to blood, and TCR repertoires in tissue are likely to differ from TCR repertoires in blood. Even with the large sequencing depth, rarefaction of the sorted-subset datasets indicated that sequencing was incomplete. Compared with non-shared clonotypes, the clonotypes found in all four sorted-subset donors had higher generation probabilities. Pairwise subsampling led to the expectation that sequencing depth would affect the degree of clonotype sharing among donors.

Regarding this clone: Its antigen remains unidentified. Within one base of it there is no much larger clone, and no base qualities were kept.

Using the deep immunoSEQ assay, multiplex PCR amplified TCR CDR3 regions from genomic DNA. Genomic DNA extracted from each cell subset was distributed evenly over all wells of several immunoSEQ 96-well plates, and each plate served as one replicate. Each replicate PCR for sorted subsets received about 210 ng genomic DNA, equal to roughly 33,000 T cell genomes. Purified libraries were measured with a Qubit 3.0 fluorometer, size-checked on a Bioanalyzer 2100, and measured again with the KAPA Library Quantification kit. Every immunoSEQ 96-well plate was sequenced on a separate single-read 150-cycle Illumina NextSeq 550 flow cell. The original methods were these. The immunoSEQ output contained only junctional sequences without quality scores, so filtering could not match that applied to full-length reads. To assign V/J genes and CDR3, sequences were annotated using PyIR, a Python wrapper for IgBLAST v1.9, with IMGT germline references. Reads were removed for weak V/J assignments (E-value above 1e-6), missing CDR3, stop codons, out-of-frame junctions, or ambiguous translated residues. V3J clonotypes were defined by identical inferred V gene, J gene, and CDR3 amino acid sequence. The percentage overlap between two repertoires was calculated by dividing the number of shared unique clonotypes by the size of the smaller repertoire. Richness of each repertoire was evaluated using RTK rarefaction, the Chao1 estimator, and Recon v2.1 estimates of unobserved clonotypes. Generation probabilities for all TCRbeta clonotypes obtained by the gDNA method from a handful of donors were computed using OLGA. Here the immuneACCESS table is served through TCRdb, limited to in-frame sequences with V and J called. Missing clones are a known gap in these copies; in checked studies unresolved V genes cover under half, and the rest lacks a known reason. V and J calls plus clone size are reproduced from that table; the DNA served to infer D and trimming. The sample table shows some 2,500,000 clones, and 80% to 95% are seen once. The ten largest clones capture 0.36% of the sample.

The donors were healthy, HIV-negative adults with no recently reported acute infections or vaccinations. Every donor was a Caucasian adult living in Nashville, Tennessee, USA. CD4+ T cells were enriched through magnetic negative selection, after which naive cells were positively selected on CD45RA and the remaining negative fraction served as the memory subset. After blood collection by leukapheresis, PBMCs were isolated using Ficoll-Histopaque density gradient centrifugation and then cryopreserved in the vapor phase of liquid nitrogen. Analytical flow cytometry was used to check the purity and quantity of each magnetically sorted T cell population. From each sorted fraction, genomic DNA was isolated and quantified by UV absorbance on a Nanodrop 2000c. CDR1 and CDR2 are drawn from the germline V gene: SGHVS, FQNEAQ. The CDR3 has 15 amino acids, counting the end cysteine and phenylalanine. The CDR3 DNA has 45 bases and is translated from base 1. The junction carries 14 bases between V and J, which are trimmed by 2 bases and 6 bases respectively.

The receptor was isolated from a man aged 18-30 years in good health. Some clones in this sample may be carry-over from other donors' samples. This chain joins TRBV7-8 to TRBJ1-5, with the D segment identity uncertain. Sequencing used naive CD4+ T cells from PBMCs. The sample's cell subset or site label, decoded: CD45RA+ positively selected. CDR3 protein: CASSLRLAERQPQHF. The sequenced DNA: TGTGCCAGCAGCTTAAGGTTGGCAGAGCGTCAGCCCCAGCATTTT.